This T cell receptor (beta chain) appears in the sequencing data of a study of blood T cell repertoires in COVID-19. Study-wide background: PBMCs, B-cell-depleted T cells, or T cells provided the cDNA or gDNA that made up the material.

The CDR3 covers 14 residues. TCRdb's copy holds only in-frame clones and misses some; the assay was immunoSEQ multiplex PCR. The sample yields around 170,000 clones, around 85% seen once. The receptor's source is a man aged 50 to 60 with active or convalescent COVID-19. The sample comprised peripheral blood. This sequence joins TRBV21-1 and TRBJ2-5; the table's D gene call, TRBD2, was not cross checked with the DNA. TRBV21-1 is reported as a pseudogene. Written as DNA, the CDR3 is TGTGCCAGCCACAATTGGGGGGTACGCGAGACCCAGTACTTC. This sequence encodes CASHNWGVRETQYF.